The sequence of this T cell receptor beta chain was determined in a study of T cell responses to AZD1222 COVID-19 vaccine. Regarding this clone: What it binds is not known.

Study-wide results and caveats: At 160-218 and 743-854, vaccine-associated CD4 TCRs were dominant, and they spanned spike.

Produced via immunoSEQ multiplex PCR; TCRdb's table is partial and in-frame only. The sample carries around 140,000 clones, over 90% recorded once. This sequence originates from an adult in good health. Sequenced material: peripheral blood, taken on day 0 of AZD1222 vaccination.

The CDR3 spells CASSLSQGTGSSYNSPLHF. The DNA of the CDR3 is TGTGCCAGCAGCTTAAGCCAAGGGACAGGGAGCTCCTATAATTCACCCCTCCACTTT. The gene calls are TRBV11-2 and TRBJ1-6, with 9 bases that match TRBD1. CDR3 length equals 19 residues. The germline gives CDR1 SGHAT, CDR2 FQNNGV. The ends lost 2 bases at V and 0 bases at J; junction bases unmatched: 8.